This T cell receptor (beta chain) comes out of a study of T cell responses to AZD1222 COVID-19 vaccine. The study's findings and limits: There were vaccine-associated CD4 TCRs across spike, dominant at 160-218 and 743-854. Donors, mostly white British, included more females; clonal diversity was possibly underestimated. Increased Spike-specific TCR breadth and depth were observed after two AZD1222 doses.

Assay: immunoSEQ multiplex PCR; the TCRdb copy retains only in-frame clones and omits some. Among 150,000 to 200,000 clones, around 91% were seen once, and the ten largest hold roughly 6.9%. The CDR3 is 14 residues long. CDR1 and CDR2 (germline): MDHEN, SYDVKM. V was cut by 1 base and J by 7 bases, with 13 bases left in between. Regarding this clone: Its antigen is still unknown.

The sequencing used peripheral blood, collected on day 0 of AZD1222 vaccination. The clonotype originates from an adult in good health. This sequence joins TRBV28 and TRBJ1-1; no clear D. The CDR3 DNA reads TGTGCCAGCAGTTTATTCCGGCAGACCCTTGAAGCTTTCTTT. Encoded protein: CASSLFRQTLEAFF.